This TCR beta chain was recovered during a study of blood T cell repertoires in COVID-19. The CDR3 sequence is 11 residues long. CDR1 and CDR2 from the germline V gene are SGHTA and FQGNSA. V was pared by 5 bases and J by 1 base, with 3 bases between. Sequencing was performed with immunoSEQ multiplex PCR; in TCRdb, only in-frame clones are kept and a portion is missing. This sample has around 99,000 clones, with around 90% found just once. In this sample, this clone turned up once. At the DNA level, this CDR3 is encoded by other sequences in the same sample as well. This chain uses TRBV7-2 with TRBJ2-7; D is undetermined. The clonotype comes from a man aged 40-55 years with active or convalescent COVID-19. The sample was peripheral blood. The CDR3: CASSPSYEQYF. In nucleotides, the CDR3 is TGTGCCAGCAGCCCATCCTACGAGCAGTACTTC.